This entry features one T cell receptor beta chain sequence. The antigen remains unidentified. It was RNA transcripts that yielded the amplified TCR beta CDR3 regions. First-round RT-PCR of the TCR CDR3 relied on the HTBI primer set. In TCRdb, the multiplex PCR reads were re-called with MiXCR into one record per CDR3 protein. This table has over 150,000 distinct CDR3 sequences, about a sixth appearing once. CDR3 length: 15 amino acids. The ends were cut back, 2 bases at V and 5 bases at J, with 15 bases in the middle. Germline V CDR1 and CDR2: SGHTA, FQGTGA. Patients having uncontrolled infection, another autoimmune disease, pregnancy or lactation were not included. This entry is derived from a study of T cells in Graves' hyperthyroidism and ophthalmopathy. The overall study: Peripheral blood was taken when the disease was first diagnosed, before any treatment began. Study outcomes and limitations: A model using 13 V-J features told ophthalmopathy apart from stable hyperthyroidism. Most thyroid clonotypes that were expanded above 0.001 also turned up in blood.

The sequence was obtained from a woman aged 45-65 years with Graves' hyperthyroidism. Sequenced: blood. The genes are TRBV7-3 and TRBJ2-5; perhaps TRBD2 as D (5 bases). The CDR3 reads CASSLGLPGKETQYF. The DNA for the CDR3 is TGTGCCAGCAGCTTAGGCCTACCCGGGAAGGAGACCCAGTACTTC.